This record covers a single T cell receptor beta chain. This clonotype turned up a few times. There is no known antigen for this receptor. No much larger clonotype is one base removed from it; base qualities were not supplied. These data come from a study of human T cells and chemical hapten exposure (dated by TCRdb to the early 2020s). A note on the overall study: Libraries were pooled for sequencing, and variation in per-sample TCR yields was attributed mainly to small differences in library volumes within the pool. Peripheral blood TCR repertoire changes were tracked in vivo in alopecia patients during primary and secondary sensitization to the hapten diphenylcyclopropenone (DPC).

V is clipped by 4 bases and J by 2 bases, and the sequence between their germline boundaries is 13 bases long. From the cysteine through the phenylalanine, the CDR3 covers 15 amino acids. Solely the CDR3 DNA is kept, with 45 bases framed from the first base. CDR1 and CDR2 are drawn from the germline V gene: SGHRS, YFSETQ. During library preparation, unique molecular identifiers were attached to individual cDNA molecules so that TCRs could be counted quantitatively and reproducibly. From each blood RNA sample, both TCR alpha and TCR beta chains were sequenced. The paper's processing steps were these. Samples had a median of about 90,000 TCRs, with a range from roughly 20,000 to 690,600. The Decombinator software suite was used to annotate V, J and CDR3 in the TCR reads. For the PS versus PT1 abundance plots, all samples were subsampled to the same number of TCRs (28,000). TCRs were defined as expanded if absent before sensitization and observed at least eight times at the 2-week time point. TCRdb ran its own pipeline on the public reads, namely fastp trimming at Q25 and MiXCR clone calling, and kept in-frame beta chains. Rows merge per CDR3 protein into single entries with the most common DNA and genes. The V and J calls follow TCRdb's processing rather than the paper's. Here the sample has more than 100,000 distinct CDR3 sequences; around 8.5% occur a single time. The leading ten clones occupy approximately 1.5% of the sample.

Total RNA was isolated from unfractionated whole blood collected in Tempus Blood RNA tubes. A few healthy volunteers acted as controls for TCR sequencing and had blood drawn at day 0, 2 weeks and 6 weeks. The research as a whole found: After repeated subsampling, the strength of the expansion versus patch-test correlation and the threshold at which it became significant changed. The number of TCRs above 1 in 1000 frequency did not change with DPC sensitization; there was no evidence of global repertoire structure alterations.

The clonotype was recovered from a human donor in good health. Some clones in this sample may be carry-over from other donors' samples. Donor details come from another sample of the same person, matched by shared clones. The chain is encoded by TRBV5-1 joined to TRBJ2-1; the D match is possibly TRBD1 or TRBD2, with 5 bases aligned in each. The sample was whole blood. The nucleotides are TGCGCCAGCAGCCCAGGGACGTCGACCTACAATGAGCAGTTCTTC. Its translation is CASSPGTSTYNEQFF.